The next 6 T cell receptor beta chains were all read from a single sample in a study of neurological immune-mediated disorders. TCRdb redid the calling of the 5' RACE reads with MiXCR, one entry per CDR3 protein. The sample lists 55,000 to 75,000 distinct CDR3 sequences, 2% to 3% seen once, with approximately 3% in the top ten. Material: PBMCs. These TCRs come from a man aged 45-65 years with multiple sclerosis.

The sample holds many counts of this clonotype. The gene calls are TRBV5-1 and TRBJ2-5; TRBD1 agrees at 8 bases. V shed 3 bases, J shed 5 bases, and the junction held 6 bases outside the gene matches. The CDR3 covers 14 residues. The V gene's germline CDR1 is SGHRS and CDR2 YFSETQ. The CDR3 sequence: CASSSLTGVETQYF. CDR3 DNA sequence: TGCGCCAGCAGCTCCTTGACAGGGGTGGAGACCCAGTACTTC.

This clonotype has at least ten counts. The genes are TRBV20-1 and TRBJ2-5, with TRBD2 matching 9 bases. The CDR3 has 15 amino acids. Germline lookup yields CDR1 DFQATT and CDR2 SNEGSKA (reference sequence). V lost 3 bases, J lost 5 bases, and 10 bases stayed unmatched. The DNA for the CDR3 is TGCAGTGCTAGCGAAGGCGGGGGGGCAGGGGAGACCCAGTACTTC. This encodes CSASEGGGAGETQYF.

The table lists this clonotype with many counts. Germline and junction disagree at one end, which may indicate a read error. The chain couples TRBV5-1 to TRBJ1-1, with 8 bases that match TRBD1. Germline CDR1 SGHRS, CDR2 YFSETQ. The length of the CDR3 is 14 residues. This CDR3 reads CASSLGQVNTEAFF. The CDR3 region has the DNA TGTGCCAGCAGCTTGGGACAGGTGAACACTGAAGCTTTCTTT.

Notes on this clonotype: Just one base apart from a much larger clone, this may be a read error. No conserved phenylalanine or tryptophan ends this CDR3, so it is likely a read error. This rearrangement joins TRBV6-2 or TRBV6-3 to TRBJ1-6; D is ambiguous. Between the trimmed V and J ends, which lost 5 bases and 15 bases, there was a span of 11 bases. CDR1 and CDR2 (germline): MNHEY, SVGEGT. This CDR3 has 11 residues. CDR3 amino acids: CASSDALHLHV. CDR3 coding DNA: TGTGCCAGCAGTGACGCACTGCACCTCCACGTT.

In its sample, this clonotype was seen many times. This CDR3 is CASSITGAGQPQHF. CDR3 nucleotides: TGTGCCAGCAGCATTACAGGGGCGGGTCAGCCCCAGCATTTT. The chain uses TRBV9 and TRBJ1-5; 7 bases match TRBD1. Germline V lookup: CDR1 SGDLS, CDR2 YYNGEE. The length of the CDR3 is 14 residues. Trimming cost V 4 bases and J 6 bases; bases outside gene matches: 7.

This clonotype was detected many times. The gene calls are TRBV28 and TRBJ2-7; 7 bases are a match to TRBD1. V lost 2 bases to trimming and J lost 1 base; unmatched junction nucleotides: 5. This CDR3 region has 15 residues. Germline CDR1 and CDR2: MDHEN and SYDVKM. The CDR3 DNA reads as TGTGCCAGCAGTTTAGACAGGGCCTTTTCCTACGAGCAGTACTTC. This gives the protein CASSLDRAFSYEQYF.